These 19 T cell receptor beta chains share one sample of origin, sequenced in a study of tumor-infiltrating lymphocytes in primary liver carcinoma. The source of the blood RNA was unsorted whole blood, and germline DNA was extracted as well. The researchers produced TCR beta cDNA from 450 to 600 ng total RNA with a constant-region primer. ARM-PCR was slightly modified, and three nested multiplex PCR rounds with it gave rise to the TCR beta libraries. The study ran its first two PCR rounds for roughly 9 cycles each, using TRBV1-TRBV30 forward primers and a C-beta reverse primer. Using its own MiXCR run on the multiplex PCR reads, TCRdb lists one record per CDR3 protein. The profile shows about 320,000 distinct CDR3 sequences, approximately 58% of them singletons. Source material: peripheral blood. The receptors derive from a woman aged 30 to 39 with primary liver carcinoma and hepatitis B virus infection.

Worth noting for this clonotype: The conserved final phenylalanine or tryptophan is absent from the CDR3, which likely points to a read error. The chain is built from TRBV5-6 and TRBJ2-2; TRBD1 agrees at 7 bases. CDR3 length: 15 residues. Germline V gene sequence: CDR1 SGHDT, CDR2 YYEEEE. The junction had 10 bases not matched to a gene; V was cut back by 4 bases and J by 7 bases. CDR3 sequence reads: CASSLNRGLGGELFI. CDR3 coding DNA: TGTGCCAGCAGCCTGAACAGGGGATTGGGCGGGGAGCTGTTTATT.

V usage is TRBV12-3 or TRBV12-4 and J usage is TRBJ1-6; TRBD1 agrees at 8 bases. This CDR3 has 16 amino acids. The V and J ends lost 7 bases and 7 bases, in that order; junction bases with no gene match: 12. The CDR3 here is CASTPLSQGGNSPLHF. DNA for the CDR3: TGTGCCAGCACTCCCTTATCACAGGGGGGGAATTCACCCCTCCACTTT.

This clonotype has more than one count but fewer than ten. This chain connects TRBV4-1 to TRBJ1-1; D ambiguous. This CDR3 is built from 16 residues. Looked up from germline, CDR1 is MGHRA and CDR2 is YSYEKL. The V end lost 4 bases, the J end lost 1 base, and 16 bases lay between the germline ends. Written as DNA, the CDR3 is TGCGCCAGCAGCCGAAGCACCGAGGCGGCGAACACTGAAGCTTTCTTT. This sequence encodes CASSRSTEAANTEAFF.

On this clonotype itself: This may be a read error, as it is one base from a much larger clone. V and J are TRBV12-3 or TRBV12-4 and TRBJ1-2; no clear D. The CDR3 is made up of 14 amino acids. The chain's CDR3 is CASSSRAGYYDYTF. In nucleotides, the CDR3 is TGTGCCAGCAGTTCCCGAGCGGGATACTATGACTACACCTTC.

This clonotype was detected only once. A much larger clonotype is one base distant, so this may be a read error. V gene TRBV12-3 or TRBV12-4 combines with J gene TRBJ2-1, with 8 bases aligning to TRBD2. The CDR3 totals 15 residues. CDR3 in DNA: TGTACCAGCAGGCCCTTCAGCGGGAGCAACAATGAGCAGTTCTTC. Protein sequence: CTSRPFSGSNNEQFF.

With respect to this clonotype: The junction does not match germline at one end; this may be a read error. The chain joins TRBV24-1 to TRBJ2-1, with 10 bases matching TRBD2. Looked up from germline, CDR1 is KGHDR and CDR2 is SFDVKD. The CDR3 is made up of 16 amino acids. CDR3 nucleotide sequence: TGTGTCACCAGTCTATCTAGCGGGAGACAGGTGGATGAGCAGTTCTTC. This translates into CVTSLSSGRQVDEQFF.

Comments on this clonotype: The junction does not match germline at one end; this may be a read error. This sequence joins TRBV6-5 and TRBJ2-5; the D gene is possibly TRBD2 (5 bases). The germline CDR1 and CDR2 sequences are MNHEY and SVGAGI. The CDR3 runs 15 residues. In nucleotides, the CDR3 is TGTGCCAGCGGTTACGTGCCCGAGGGCCAAGAGACCCAGTACTTC. Its translation: CASGYVPEGQETQYF.

V usage is TRBV5-6 and J usage is TRBJ2-7; perhaps TRBD2 as D (6 bases). The CDR3 length is 12 residues. Germline CDR1 reads SGHDT; CDR2 reads YYEEEE. V gave up 8 bases and J gave up 6 bases, with 15 bases separating them. The CDR3 here is CARSRTSSEQYF. The CDR3 nucleotides are TGTGCCAGAAGTCGTACTAGCAGCGAGCAGTACTTC.

This clonotype was counted between two and nine times. The V call is TRBV5-4, the J call TRBJ1-3; the match to TRBD1 covers 7 bases. The CDR3 is made up of 15 amino acids. The V and J ends lost 4 bases and 3 bases, in that order; junction bases with no gene match: 7. Germline lookup yields CDR1 SGHNT and CDR2 YYREEE (reference sequence). The CDR3 loop is CASSVDRDGGNTIYF. The CDR3 nucleotides read TGTGCCAGCAGCGTTGACAGGGACGGTGGAAACACCATATATTTT.

About this clonotype itself: This CDR3 fails to terminate in the conserved phenylalanine or tryptophan, so it likely reflects a read error. This chain connects TRBV10-2 to TRBJ2-5; 11 bases agree with TRBD2. V was pared by 2 bases and J by 4 bases, with 3 bases of the junction left unmatched. The CDR3 is made up of 15 amino acids. Germline V gene sequence: CDR1 WSHSY, CDR2 SAAADI. This CDR3 reads CASSEGLAGLETQYS. CDR3 nucleotides: TGCGCCAGCAGTGAGGGACTAGCGGGCCTAGAGACCCAGTACTCC.

About this clonotype itself: The CDR3 does not end in the conserved phenylalanine or tryptophan, so this is likely a read error. The chain links TRBV6-1 to TRBJ1-1, with D possibly being TRBD1 (5 bases). The CDR3 extends over 13 amino acids. Germline values: CDR1 MNHNS, CDR2 SASEGT. As DNA, the CDR3 is TGTGACAGCAGAGGGACCGCGAACACTGAAGCTTTCTGT. Encoded protein: CDSRGTANTEAFC.

This clonotype was counted ten times or more. V gene TRBV11-2 combines with J gene TRBJ2-3; D is unresolved. V was shortened by 0 bases and J by 5 bases, with 18 bases between the two germline ends. This CDR3 region has 17 residues. Germline V gene lookup returns CDR1 SGHAT and CDR2 FQNNGV. CDR3 sequence: CASSLDTGPRTGDTQYF. The CDR3 DNA sequence: TGTGCCAGCAGCTTAGACACGGGCCCTAGGACGGGAGATACGCAGTATTTT.

About this clonotype: Germline is not matched at one junction end, which may reflect a read error. The rearrangement uses TRBV6-5 and TRBJ1-1; the D is unclear. Germline lookup yields CDR1 MNHEY and CDR2 SVGAGI. This CDR3 contains 13 residues. CDR3 DNA: TGTGCCAGTAGGTCCTCCCGGAGCACTGAAACTTTCTTT. Its translation: CASRSSRSTETFF.

For this clonotype: A single base separates this from a much larger clone, so it may be a read error. The gene calls are TRBV6-1 and TRBJ1-5; D is perhaps TRBD1 (6 bases). V dropped 2 bases and J dropped 4 bases, with 24 bases sitting between them. CDR3 length equals 19 residues. Germline CDR1 MNHNS, CDR2 SASEGT. In DNA form, the CDR3 reads TGTGCCAGCAGTGAATGGGAATCGGGTCGAGGGACAAGGAATCAGCCCCAGCATTTT. Translation gives CASSEWESGRGTRNQPQHF.

This clonotype was detected only once. An end of the junction does not agree with germline; a read error may underlie this. V is TRBV6-5 and J is TRBJ2-1, with D uncertain. The CDR3 totals 14 residues. Looked up from germline, CDR1 is MNHEY and CDR2 is SVGAGI. CDR3 DNA: TGTACCAGTAGTTACCGGTACGGCAGCAATGAGCAGTTCTTC. As protein: CTSSYRYGSNEQFF.

In this sample, this clonotype turned up a few times. The rearrangement joins TRBV5-5 to TRBJ2-5; 7 bases match TRBD1. V gave up 2 bases and J gave up 4 bases; unmatched junction bases: 5. The CDR3 sequence is 14 residues long. The germline V gene has CDR1 SGHKS and CDR2 YYEKEE (reference sequence). This CDR3 is CASSFATGVETQYF. CDR3 sequence (DNA): TGTGCCAGCAGCTTTGCCACAGGGGTAGAGACCCAGTACTTC.

Concerning this clonotype itself: The conserved final phenylalanine or tryptophan is absent from the CDR3, which likely points to a read error. J is TRBJ2-3 and V is TRBV6-5; D is undetermined. The germline V gene encodes CDR1 MNHEY and CDR2 SVGAGI. The CDR3 runs 13 residues. The CDR3 bases are TGTGCCAGCAGTCCCTATGGCACAGATAGGCAGTATTCT. Translating gives CASSPYGTDRQYS.

A word on this clonotype: With a much larger clone just one base away, this may be a read error. This chain uses TRBV4-3 with TRBJ2-7; 9 bases line up with TRBD1. Germline V gene data show CDR1 as LGHNA and CDR2 as YSLEER. The CDR3 has 16 amino acids. V dropped 1 base and J dropped 5; count of bases not matched to a gene: 9. The CDR3 reads CASSQVLGTGSNEQYF. CDR3 in DNA: TGCGCCAGCAGCCAAGTTCTGGGGACAGGGAGCAACGAGCAGTACTTC.

A note on this clonotype: A clone one base away is much larger, so this may be a read error. This rearrangement joins TRBV6-1 to TRBJ2-2; D is perhaps TRBD1 (6 bases). There are 15 residues in the CDR3. The germline V and J ends were trimmed by 2 bases and 4 bases, with 11 bases remaining between them. CDR1 is MNHNS, CDR2 SASEGT, per germline. Here the CDR3 DNA reads TGTGCCAGCAGTGAACAGGGGAGAGGCACCGGGGAGCTGTTTTTT. It is translated as CASSEQGRGTGELFF.